The 3 T cell receptor beta chains listed next were all sequenced from one sample in a study of T cells in Graves' hyperthyroidism and ophthalmopathy. TCR beta CDR3 sequences were amplified from RNA transcripts. TCR CDR3 underwent first-round RT-PCR with the HTBI primer set. TCRdb passed the multiplex PCR reads through MiXCR, listing each CDR3 protein once. The sample has 550,000 to 600,000 distinct CDR3 sequences; approximately 44% are singletons. Sequencing was performed on peripheral blood or thyroid tissue (not recorded which). These receptors were obtained from an adult woman with Graves' disease, either hyperthyroidism or ophthalmopathy (not recorded which).

This clonotype has a count of ten or more. The genes are TRBV7-9 and TRBJ1-2; D gene unclear. Trimming took off 5 bases at V and 4 bases at J, with 14 bases between the two ends. Germline CDR1 and CDR2: SEHNR and FQNEAQ (reference sequence). The CDR3 is made up of 14 amino acids. This CDR3 is CASSDHDRSYGYTF. DNA of the CDR3: TGTGCCAGCAGCGATCATGACCGTTCCTATGGCTACACCTTC.

This sequence joins TRBV15 and TRBJ1-5; D gene unclear. Germline V gene sequence: CDR1 LNHNV, CDR2 YYDKDF (reference sequence). V dropped 0 bases and J dropped 4 bases, with 7 bases sitting between them. The CDR3 spans 14 residues. CDR3 protein: CATSREQNNQPQHF. In DNA form, the CDR3 reads TGTGCCACCAGCAGAGAACAGAATAATCAGCCCCAGCATTTT.

The sample holds many counts of this clonotype. The rearrangement uses TRBV4-1 and TRBJ2-5; 8 bases match TRBD2. This CDR3 has 16 amino acids. Germline V lookup: CDR1 MGHRA, CDR2 YSYEKL. The V gene end was trimmed by 0 bases and the J gene end by 4 bases; junction bases not matched to a gene: 7. This CDR3 is CASSQEDSGAGETQYF. The CDR3 region has the DNA TGCGCCAGCAGCCAAGAGGATAGCGGGGCGGGAGAGACCCAGTACTTC.